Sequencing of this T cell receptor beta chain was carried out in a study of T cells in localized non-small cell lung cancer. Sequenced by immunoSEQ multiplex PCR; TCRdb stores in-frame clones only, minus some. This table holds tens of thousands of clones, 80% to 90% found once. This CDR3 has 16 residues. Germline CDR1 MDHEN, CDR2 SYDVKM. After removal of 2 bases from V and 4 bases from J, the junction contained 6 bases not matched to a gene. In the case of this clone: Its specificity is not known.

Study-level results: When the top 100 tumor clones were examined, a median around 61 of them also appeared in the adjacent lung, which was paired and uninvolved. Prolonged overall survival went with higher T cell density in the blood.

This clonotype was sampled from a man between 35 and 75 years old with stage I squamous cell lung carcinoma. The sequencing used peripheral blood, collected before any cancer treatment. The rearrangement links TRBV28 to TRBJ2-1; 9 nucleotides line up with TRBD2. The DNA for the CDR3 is TGTGCCAGCAGTTTAAGGCGGGGGGGCTCGTACAATGAGCAGTTCTTC. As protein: CASSLRRGGSYNEQFF.